This T cell receptor (beta chain) was captured by sequencing in a study of cytomegalovirus exposure and HLA in healthy donors. Trimming removed 2 bases at V and 1 base at J, with 11 bases between. Germline assignment: CDR1 MNHEY and CDR2 SVGAGI. The CDR3 consists of 15 residues. This clone was observed a few times. What it recognizes is unknown. Study-wide points: Rare sequences made up most TCRs, while some public TCRs were found in many donors. Later genetic work tied a missense DCLRE1C variant to beta-chain V and J trimming.

In the PCR, 60 Vbeta and 13 Jbeta primers were used. Some clones are missing from TCRdb's copy, which holds only in-frame ones; the method was immunoSEQ multiplex PCR. The sample contains 90,000 to 100,000 clones, roughly a tenth of which appear only once. Sequenced sample: PBMCs. This rearrangement joins TRBV6-5 to TRBJ2-5; D is unclear. The TCR sequence derives from a man between 50 and 59 years old in good health and CMV-seropositive. In DNA, the CDR3 is TGTGCCAGCAGTTACACCCTAGAGTTCCAAGAGACCCAGTACTTC. Protein product: CASSYTLEFQETQYF.